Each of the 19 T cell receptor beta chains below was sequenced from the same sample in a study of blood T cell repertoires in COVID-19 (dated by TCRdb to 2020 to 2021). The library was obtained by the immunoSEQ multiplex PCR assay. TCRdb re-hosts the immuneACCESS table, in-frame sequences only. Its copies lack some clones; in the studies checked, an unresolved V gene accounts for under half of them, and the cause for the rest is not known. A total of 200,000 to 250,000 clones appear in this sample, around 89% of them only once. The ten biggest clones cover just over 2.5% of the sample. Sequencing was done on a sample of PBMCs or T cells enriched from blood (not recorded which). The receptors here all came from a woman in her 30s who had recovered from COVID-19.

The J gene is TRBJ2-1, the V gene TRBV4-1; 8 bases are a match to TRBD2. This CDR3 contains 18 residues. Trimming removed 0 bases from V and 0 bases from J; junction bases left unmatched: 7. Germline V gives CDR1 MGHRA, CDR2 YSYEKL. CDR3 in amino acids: CASSQEAGGTSSYNEQFF. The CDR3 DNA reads TGCGCCAGCAGCCAAGAGGCGGGGGGCACTAGCTCCTACAATGAGCAGTTCTTC.

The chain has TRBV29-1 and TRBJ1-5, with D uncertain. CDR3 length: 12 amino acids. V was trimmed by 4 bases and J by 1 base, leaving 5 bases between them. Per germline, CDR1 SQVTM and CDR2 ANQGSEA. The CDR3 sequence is CSVGQSNQPQHF. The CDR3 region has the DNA TGCAGCGTTGGTCAGAGCAATCAGCCCCAGCATTTT.

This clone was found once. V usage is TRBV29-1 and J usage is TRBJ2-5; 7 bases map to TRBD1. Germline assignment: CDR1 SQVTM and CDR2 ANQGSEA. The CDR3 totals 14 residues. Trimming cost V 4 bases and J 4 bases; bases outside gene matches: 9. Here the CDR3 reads CSVGHMTGRETQYF. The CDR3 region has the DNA TGCAGCGTTGGACATATGACAGGGCGAGAGACCCAGTACTTC.

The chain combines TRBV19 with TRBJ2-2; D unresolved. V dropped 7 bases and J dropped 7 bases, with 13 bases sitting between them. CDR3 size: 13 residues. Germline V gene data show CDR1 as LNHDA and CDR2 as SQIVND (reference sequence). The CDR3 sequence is CASKPLLFGELFF. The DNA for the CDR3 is TGTGCCAGTAAGCCCCTCTTGTTCGGGGAGCTGTTTTTT. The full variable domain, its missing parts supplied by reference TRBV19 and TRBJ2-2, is DGGITQSPKYLFRKEGQNVTLSCEQNLNHDAMYWYRQDPGQGLRLIYYSQIVNDFQKGDIAEGYSVSREKKESFPLTVTSAQKNPTAFYLCASKPLLFGELFFGEGSRLTVL.

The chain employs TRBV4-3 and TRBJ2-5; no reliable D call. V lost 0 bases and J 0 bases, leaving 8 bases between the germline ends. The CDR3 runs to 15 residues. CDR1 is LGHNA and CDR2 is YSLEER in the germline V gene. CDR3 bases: TGCGCCAGCAGCCAAGATCGCAGAAACCAAGAGACCCAGTACTTC. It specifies CASSQDRRNQETQYF.

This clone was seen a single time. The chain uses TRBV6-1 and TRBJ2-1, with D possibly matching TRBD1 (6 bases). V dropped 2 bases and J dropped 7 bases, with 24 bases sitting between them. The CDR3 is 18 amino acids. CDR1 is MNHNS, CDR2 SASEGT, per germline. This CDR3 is CASSEPGLRQGTLNEQFF. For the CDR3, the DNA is TGTGCCAGCAGTGAACCAGGCCTTCGGCAGGGGACATTGAATGAGCAGTTCTTC.

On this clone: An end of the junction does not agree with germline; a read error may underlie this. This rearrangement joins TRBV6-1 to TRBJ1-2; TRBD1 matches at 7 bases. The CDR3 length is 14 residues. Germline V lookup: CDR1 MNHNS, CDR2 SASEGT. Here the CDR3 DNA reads TGTGCCAGCAGAGAAGGGACAGCCCTCAGGGGCTACACCTTC. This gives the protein CASREGTALRGYTF.

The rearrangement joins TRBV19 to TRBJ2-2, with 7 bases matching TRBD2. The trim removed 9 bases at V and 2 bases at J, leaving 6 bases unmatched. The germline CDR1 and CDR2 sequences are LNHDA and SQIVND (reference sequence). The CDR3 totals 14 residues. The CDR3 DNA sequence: TGTGCCAGCGAAAGGGAGGGAAACACCGGGGAGCTGTTTTTT. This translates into CASEREGNTGELFF.

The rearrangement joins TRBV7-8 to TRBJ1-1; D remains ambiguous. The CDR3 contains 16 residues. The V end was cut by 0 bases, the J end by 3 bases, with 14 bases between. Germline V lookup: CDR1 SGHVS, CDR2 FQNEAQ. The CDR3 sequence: CASSLAVLRGDTEAFF. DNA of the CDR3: TGTGCCAGCAGCTTAGCGGTCCTACGGGGAGACACTGAAGCTTTCTTT.

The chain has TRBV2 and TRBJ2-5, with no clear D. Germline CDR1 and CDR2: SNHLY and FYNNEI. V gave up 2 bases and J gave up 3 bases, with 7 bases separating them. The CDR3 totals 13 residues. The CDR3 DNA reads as TGTGCCAGCAGTGAACGACTTAAAGAGACCCAGTACTTC. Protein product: CASSERLKETQYF.

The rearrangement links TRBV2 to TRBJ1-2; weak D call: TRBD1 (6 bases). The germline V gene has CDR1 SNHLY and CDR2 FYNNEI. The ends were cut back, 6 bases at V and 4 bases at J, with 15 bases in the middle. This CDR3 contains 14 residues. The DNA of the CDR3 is TGTGCCAGCAGCCGGAGACAGGAAACCTATGGCTACACCTTC. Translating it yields CASSRRQETYGYTF. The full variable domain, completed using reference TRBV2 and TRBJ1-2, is EPEVTQTPSHQVTQMGQEVILRCVPISNHLYFYWYRQILGQKVEFLVSFYNNEISEKSEIFDDQFSVERPDGSNFTLKIRSTKLEDSAMYFCASSRRQETYGYTFGSGTRLTVV.

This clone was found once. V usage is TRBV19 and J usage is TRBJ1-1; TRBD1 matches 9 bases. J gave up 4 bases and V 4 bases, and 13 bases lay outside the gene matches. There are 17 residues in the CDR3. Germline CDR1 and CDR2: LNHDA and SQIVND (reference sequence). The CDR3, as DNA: TGTGCCAGTAGTACCCTCGGGACAGGGCCCATGCTCACTGAAGCTTTCTTT. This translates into CASSTLGTGPMLTEAFF.

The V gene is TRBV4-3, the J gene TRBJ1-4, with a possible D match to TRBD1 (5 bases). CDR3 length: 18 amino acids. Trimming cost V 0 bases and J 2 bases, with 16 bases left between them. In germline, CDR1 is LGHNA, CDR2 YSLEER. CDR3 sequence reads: CASSQDRAGRSTNEKLFF. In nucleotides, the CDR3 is TGCGCCAGCAGCCAAGATCGGGCAGGGCGGTCCACTAATGAAAAACTGTTTTTT.

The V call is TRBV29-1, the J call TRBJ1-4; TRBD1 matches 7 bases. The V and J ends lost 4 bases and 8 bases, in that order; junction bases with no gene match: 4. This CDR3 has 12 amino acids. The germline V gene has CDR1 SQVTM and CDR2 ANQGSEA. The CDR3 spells CSVGQGEEKLFF. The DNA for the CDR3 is TGCAGCGTTGGACAGGGTGAGGAAAAACTGTTTTTT. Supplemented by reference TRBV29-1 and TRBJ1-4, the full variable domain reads SAVISQKPSRDICQRGTSLTIQCQVDSQVTMMFWYRQQPGQSLTLIATANQGSEATYESGFVIDKFPISRPNLTFSTLTVSNMSPEDSSIYLCSVGQGEEKLFFGSGTQLSVL.

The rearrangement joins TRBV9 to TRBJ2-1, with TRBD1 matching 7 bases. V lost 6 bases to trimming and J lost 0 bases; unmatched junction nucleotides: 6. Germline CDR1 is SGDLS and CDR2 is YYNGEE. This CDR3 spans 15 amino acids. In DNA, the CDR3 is TGTGCCAGCAACCCCTCAGGGGGCTCCTACAATGAGCAGTTCTTC. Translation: CASNPSGGSYNEQFF.

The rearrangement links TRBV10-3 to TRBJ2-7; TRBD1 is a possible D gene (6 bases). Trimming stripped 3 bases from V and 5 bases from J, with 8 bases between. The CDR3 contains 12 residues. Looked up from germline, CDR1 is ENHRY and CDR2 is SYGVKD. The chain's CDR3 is CAISDRDNEQYF. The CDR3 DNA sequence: TGTGCCATCAGTGATAGGGACAACGAGCAGTACTTC.

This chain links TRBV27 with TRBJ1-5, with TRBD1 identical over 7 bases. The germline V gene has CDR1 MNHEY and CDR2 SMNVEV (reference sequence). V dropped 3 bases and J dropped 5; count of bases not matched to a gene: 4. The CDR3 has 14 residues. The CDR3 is CASSLVRGDQPQHF. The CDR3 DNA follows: TGTGCCAGCAGTTTGGTCAGGGGGGATCAGCCCCAGCATTTT.

The CDR3 reads CASSLWTGANEQFF. The DNA of the CDR3 is TGTGCCAGCAGCTTGTGGACAGGGGCCAATGAGCAGTTCTTC. The V and J genes are TRBV13 and TRBJ2-1, with 9 bases that match TRBD1. With V trimmed by 3 bases and J by 6 bases, 3 bases remained unmatched. Per germline, CDR1 PRHDT and CDR2 FYEKMQ (reference sequence). The CDR3 is made up of 14 amino acids.

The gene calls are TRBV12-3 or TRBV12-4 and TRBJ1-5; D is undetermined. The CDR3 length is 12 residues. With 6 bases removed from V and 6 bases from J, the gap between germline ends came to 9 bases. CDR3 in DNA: TGTGCCAGCAGCCAAACAACTCAGCCCCAGCATTTT. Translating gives CASSQTTQPQHF.